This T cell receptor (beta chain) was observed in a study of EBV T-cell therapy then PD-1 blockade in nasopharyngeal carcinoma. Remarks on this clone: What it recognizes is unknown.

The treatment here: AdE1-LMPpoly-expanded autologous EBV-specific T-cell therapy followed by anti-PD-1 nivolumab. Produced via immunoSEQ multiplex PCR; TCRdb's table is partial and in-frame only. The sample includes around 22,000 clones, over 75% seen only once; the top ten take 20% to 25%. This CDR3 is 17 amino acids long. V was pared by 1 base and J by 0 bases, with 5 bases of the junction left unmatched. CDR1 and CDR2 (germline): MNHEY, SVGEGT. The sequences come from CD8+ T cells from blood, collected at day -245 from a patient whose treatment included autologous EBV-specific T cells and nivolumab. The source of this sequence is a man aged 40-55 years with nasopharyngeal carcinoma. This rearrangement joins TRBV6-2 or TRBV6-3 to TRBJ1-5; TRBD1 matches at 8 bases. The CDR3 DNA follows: TGTGCCAGCAGTTACTGGGACAGGTCGAATAGCAATCAGCCCCAGCATTTT. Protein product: CASSYWDRSNSNQPQHF.